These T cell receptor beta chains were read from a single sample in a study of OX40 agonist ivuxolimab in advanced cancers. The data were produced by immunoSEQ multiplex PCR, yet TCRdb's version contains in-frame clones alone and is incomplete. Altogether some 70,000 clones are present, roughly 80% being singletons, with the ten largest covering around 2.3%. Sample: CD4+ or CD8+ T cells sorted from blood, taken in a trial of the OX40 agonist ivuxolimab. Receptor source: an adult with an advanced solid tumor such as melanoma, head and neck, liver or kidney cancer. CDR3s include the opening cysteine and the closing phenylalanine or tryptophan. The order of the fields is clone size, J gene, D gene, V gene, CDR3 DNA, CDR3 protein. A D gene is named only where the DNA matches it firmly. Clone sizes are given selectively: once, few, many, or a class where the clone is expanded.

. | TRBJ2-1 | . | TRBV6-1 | TGTGCCAGCAGTGCGACGACAGGCGGTATTGAGCAGTTCTTC | CASSATTGGIEQFF
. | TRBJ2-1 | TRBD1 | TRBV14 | TGTGCCAGCAGCCCCCTCGGGACAGGGGACAATGAGCAGTTCTTC | CASSPLGTGDNEQFF
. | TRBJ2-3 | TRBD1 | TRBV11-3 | TGTGCCAGCAGCCCCAGGGCCGGGACAGCCACAGATACGCAGTATTTT | CASSPRAGTATDTQYF
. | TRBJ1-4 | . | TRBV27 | TGTGCCAGCAGTTTAGGATATAATCGGGTGACTAATGAAAAACTGTTTTTT | CASSLGYNRVTNEKLFF
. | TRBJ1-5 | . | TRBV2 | TGTGCCAGCAGGGGTGCAGAGGGCGGGCAGCCCCAGCATTTT | CASRGAEGGQPQHF
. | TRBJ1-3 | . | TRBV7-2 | TGTGCCAGCAGCTTGGCAGGGCCTACTGGAAACACCATATATTTT | CASSLAGPTGNTIYF
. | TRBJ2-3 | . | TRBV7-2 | TGTGCCAGCAGCTCCAGTCCGGGCAGGGCCGATACGCAGTATTTT | CASSSSPGRADTQYF
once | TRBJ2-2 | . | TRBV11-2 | TGTGCCAGCAGCCCGACTTTGAGCACCGGGGAGCTGTTTTTT | CASSPTLSTGELFF
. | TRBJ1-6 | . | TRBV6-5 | TGTGCCAGCAGATCAGGAAATTCACCCCTCCACTTT | CASRSGNSPLHF
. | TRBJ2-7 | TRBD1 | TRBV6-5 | TGTGCCAGCACCGCTGGGACAGTCTACGAGCAGTACTTC | CASTAGTVYEQYF
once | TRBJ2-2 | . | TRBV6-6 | TGTGCCAGCAGTTACTCCGGGGTAACCGGGGAGCTGTTTTTT | CASSYSGVTGELFF
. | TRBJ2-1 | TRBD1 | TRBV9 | TGTGCCAGCAGCGCGGAGGACAGGACCTACAATGAGCAGTTCTTC | CASSAEDRTYNEQFF
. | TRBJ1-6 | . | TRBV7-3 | TGTGCCAGCAGCCCTCGGGGGGGGAATTCACCCCTCCACTTT | CASSPRGGNSPLHF
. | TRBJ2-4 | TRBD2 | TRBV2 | TGTGCCAGCAGGGCAAGAGCGGGGGGGGTATACATTCAGTACTTC | CASRARAGGVYIQYF
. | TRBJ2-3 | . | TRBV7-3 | TGTGCCAGCAGCTTAGGCCGAACCGTAGATACGCAGTATTTT | CASSLGRTVDTQYF
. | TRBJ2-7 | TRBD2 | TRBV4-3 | TGCGCCAGCAGCCAAGAACTAGCGGGGCACTACGAGCAGTACTTC | CASSQELAGHYEQYF
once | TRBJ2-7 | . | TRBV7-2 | TGTGCCAGCAGCCCCCGTGTTGAGCAGTACTTC | CASSPRVEQYF
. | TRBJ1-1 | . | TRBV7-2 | TGTGCCAGCAGCTTAACGGAAAACACTGAAGCTTTCTTT | CASSLTENTEAFF
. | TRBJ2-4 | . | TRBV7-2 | TGTGCCAGCAGCTTCTCAGGGGCAGAAAACATTCAGTACTTC | CASSFSGAENIQYF
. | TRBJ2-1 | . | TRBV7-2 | TGTGCCAGCAGCTTAATCCCCTCCACGGATGAGCAGTTCTTC | CASSLIPSTDEQFF
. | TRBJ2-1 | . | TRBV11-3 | TGTGCCAGCAGCTTAGTAGGGGACTACAATGAGCAGTTCTTC | CASSLVGDYNEQFF
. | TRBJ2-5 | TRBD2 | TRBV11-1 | TGTGCCAGCAGCTTGCGGGACTACTCCCAAGAGACCCAGTACTTC | CASSLRDYSQETQYF
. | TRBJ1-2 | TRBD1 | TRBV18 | TGTGCCAGCTCACCCACGGGACAGAACTATGGCTACACCTTC | CASSPTGQNYGYTF
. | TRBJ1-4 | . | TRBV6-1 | TGTGCCAGCAGGCCCGATTATGAAAAACTGTTTTTT | CASRPDYEKLFF
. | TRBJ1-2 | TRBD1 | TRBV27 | TGTGCCAGCAGACCAGGACAGGGGGGAAATGGCTACACCTTC | CASRPGQGGNGYTF
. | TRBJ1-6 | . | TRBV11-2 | TGTGCCAGCAGCCGGACACCGCGCGATTCACCCCTCCACTTT | CASSRTPRDSPLHF
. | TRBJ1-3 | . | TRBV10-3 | TGTGCCATCAGTGATAACAGGTCCTCTGGAAACACCATATATTTT | CAISDNRSSGNTIYF
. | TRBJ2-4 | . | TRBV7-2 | TGTGCCAGCAGCTGGGGGCCCCTCGGGGCCAAAAACATTCAGTACTTC | CASSWGPLGAKNIQYF
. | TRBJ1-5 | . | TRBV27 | TGTGCCAGCAGTATTCGACGGGATCAGCCCCAGCATTTT | CASSIRRDQPQHF
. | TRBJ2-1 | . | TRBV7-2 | TGTGCCAGCAGCTTACTGGCTTATCCTGCTGTCTACAATGAGCAGTTCTTC | CASSLLAYPAVYNEQFF
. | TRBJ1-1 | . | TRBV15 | TGTGCCACCAGCAGAGATCTAGGGACCCCGGGGGCTTTCTTT | CATSRDLGTPGAFF
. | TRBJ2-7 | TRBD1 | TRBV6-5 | TGTGCCAGCAGTTACGGCAGGGGGCATTACGAGCAGTACTTC | CASSYGRGHYEQYF
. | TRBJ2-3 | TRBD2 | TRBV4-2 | TGTGCCAGCAGCCGTGGGACTATCCGCACAGATACGCAGTATTTT | CASSRGTIRTDTQYF
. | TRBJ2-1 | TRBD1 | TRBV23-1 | TGCGCCAGCAGTCATATACCAACAGGGGGCTCCTACAATGAGCAGTTCTTC | CASSHIPTGGSYNEQFF
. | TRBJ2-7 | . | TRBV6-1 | TGTGCCAGCAGTGGGGCCTACGAGCAGTACTTC | CASSGAYEQYF
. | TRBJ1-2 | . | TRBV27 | TGTGCCAGCAGTTCTAACTATGGCTACACCTTC | CASSSNYGYTF
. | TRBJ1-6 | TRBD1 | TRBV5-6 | TGTGCCAGCAGCTTCTACGGGACAGGGTCAGGGTCACCCCTCCACTTT | CASSFYGTGSGSPLHF